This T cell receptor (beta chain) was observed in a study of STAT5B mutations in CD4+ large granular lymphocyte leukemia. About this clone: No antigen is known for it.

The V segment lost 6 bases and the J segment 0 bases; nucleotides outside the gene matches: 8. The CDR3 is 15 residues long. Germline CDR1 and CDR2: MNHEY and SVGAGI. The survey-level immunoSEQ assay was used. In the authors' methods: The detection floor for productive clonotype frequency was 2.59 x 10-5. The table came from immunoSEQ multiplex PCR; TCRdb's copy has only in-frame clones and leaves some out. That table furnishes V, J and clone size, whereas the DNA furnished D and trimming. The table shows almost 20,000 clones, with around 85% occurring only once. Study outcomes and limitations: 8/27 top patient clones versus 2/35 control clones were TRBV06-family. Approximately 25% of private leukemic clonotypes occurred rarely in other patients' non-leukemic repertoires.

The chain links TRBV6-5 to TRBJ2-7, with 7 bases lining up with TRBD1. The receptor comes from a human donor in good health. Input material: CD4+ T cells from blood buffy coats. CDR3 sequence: CASSPGWDSSYEQYF. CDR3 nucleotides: TGTGCCAGCAGCCCGGGGTGGGACAGCTCCTACGAGCAGTACTTC.